The clone carrying this T cell receptor (beta chain) was seen repeatedly, ten times or more. Its antigen remains unknown. The sample is drawn from a study of identical twins. Overall study findings and caveats: Within monozygotic twins, out-of-frame TCR alpha sharing was underestimated by the models. For zero-insertion analyses, partial confounding could come from invariant MAIT and iNKT cells.

Trimming shortened V by 3 bases and J by 0 bases, and 12 bases separated the two germline ends. Per germline, CDR1 SGHRS and CDR2 YFSETQ. There are 15 residues in the CDR3. After template switching added a universal primer site, the resulting cDNA carried unique molecular identifiers. MiXCR was run by TCRdb on the 5' RACE reads, yielding one entry per CDR3 protein. The sample lists over 550,000 distinct CDR3 sequences, roughly 7.1% occurring once. A further study also used this sample, focusing on yellow fever vaccine responses in identical twins.

Source material: PBMCs. The chain couples TRBV5-1 to TRBJ1-1; D is possibly TRBD1 (5 bases). This receptor was obtained from a woman between 18 and 30 years old in good health. The CDR3 DNA is TGCGCCAGCAGCTCCCAGGGCTCGATGAACACTGAAGCTTTCTTT. Translation gives CASSSQGSMNTEAFF.